The rows below give T cell receptor beta chains drawn from one sample of a study of blood T cells in healthy people across ages. TCRdb re-derived calls from the 5' RACE reads in MiXCR, one entry per CDR3 protein. The sample lists hundreds of thousands of distinct CDR3 sequences, 25% to 30% occurring once. Source material: blood. The receptor source for this set is an older woman in good health. CDR3s include the opening cysteine and the closing phenylalanine or tryptophan. D genes are given only for firm matches. Some rows mark clone size as missing; the rest say once, few, many or name a class of expanded clone.

clone_size: .; v_call: TRBV20-1; d_call: TRBD2; j_call: TRBJ2-1; cdr3_nt: TGCAGTGCTACTACCAGGGGACTAGCGGGGATCTACAATGAGCAGTTCTTC; cdr3_aa: CSATTRGLAGIYNEQFF
clone_size: few; v_call: TRBV18; d_call: TRBD2; j_call: TRBJ2-5; cdr3_nt: TGTGCCAGCTCACCCTTTAAGGCGGGAGAGCAAGAGACCCAGTACTTC; cdr3_aa: CASSPFKAGEQETQYF
clone_size: many; v_call: TRBV10-3; d_call: .; j_call: TRBJ1-2; cdr3_nt: TGTGCCATCCATCCCACAGGGAGAGAGGCTGGCTACACCTTC; cdr3_aa: CAIHPTGREAGYTF
clone_size: .; v_call: TRBV12-5; d_call: .; j_call: TRBJ2-4; cdr3_nt: TGTGCTAGTGGGCGCGGCAGGGTCAAAACCATTCAGTACTTC; cdr3_aa: CASGRGRVKTIQYF
clone_size: few; v_call: TRBV4-3; d_call: .; j_call: TRBJ1-1; cdr3_nt: TGCGCCAGCAGCCAAGAGGTGCCAGCCGCTGGTACTGAAGCTTTCTTT; cdr3_aa: CASSQEVPAAGTEAFF
clone_size: few; v_call: TRBV28; d_call: .; j_call: TRBJ2-5; cdr3_nt: TGTGCCAGCAGTACGATACGGGGCGCCGATGAGACCCAGTACTTC; cdr3_aa: CASSTIRGADETQYF
clone_size: few; v_call: TRBV19; d_call: TRBD1; j_call: TRBJ2-2; cdr3_nt: TGTGCCAGTATCGACAGGGGAGGTACCGGGGAGCTGTTTTTT; cdr3_aa: CASIDRGGTGELFF
clone_size: .; v_call: TRBV11-1; d_call: .; j_call: TRBJ2-3; cdr3_nt: TGTGCCAGCAGCTTAGCGTGGACTCCTGGCACAGATACGCAGTATTTT; cdr3_aa: CASSLAWTPGTDTQYF
clone_size: .; v_call: TRBV10-1; d_call: TRBD2; j_call: TRBJ2-1; cdr3_nt: TGCGCCAGCAGTCCCGGGCTAGCGGGAGAGGGTGAGCAGTTCTTC; cdr3_aa: CASSPGLAGEGEQFF
clone_size: many; v_call: TRBV28; d_call: .; j_call: TRBJ2-1; cdr3_nt: TGTGCCAGCAGTTCGAGCCCCGCCACGGGCTCCTACAATGAGCAGTTCTTC; cdr3_aa: CASSSSPATGSYNEQFF
clone_size: .; v_call: TRBV28; d_call: .; j_call: TRBJ2-7; cdr3_nt: TGTGCCAGCACGGCGCCAGCGGTCCACGAGCAGTACTTC; cdr3_aa: CASTAPAVHEQYF
clone_size: .; v_call: TRBV19; d_call: TRBD1; j_call: TRBJ1-4; cdr3_nt: TGTGCCAGTAGCCCGGGACAGTCCTATGAAAAACTGTTTTTT; cdr3_aa: CASSPGQSYEKLFF
clone_size: .; v_call: TRBV20-1; d_call: TRBD1; j_call: TRBJ1-1; cdr3_nt: TGCAGTGCTAGGGCGGACAGGGTCGGGACTGAAGCTTTCTTT; cdr3_aa: CSARADRVGTEAFF
clone_size: few; v_call: TRBV5-5; d_call: TRBD1; j_call: TRBJ1-5; cdr3_nt: TGTGCCAGCAGCTTGCTAACAGGGGGTCATCAGCCCCAGCATTTT; cdr3_aa: CASSLLTGGHQPQHF
clone_size: .; v_call: TRBV12-3/TRBV12-4; d_call: TRBD2; j_call: TRBJ2-7; cdr3_nt: TGTGCCAGCAGTTTAAGTCTAGCGGGAGGCCCCTACGAGCAGTACTTC; cdr3_aa: CASSLSLAGGPYEQYF
clone_size: .; v_call: TRBV12-3/TRBV12-4; d_call: .; j_call: TRBJ2-4; cdr3_nt: TGTGCCAGCAGTTGGGCAACTATCCACGAGAGAATTCAGTACTTC; cdr3_aa: CASSWATIHERIQYF
clone_size: .; v_call: TRBV2; d_call: .; j_call: TRBJ2-1; cdr3_nt: TGTGCCAGCAGCCCAAGGGAGCGGGTATCCAATGAGCAGTTCTTC; cdr3_aa: CASSPRERVSNEQFF
clone_size: few; v_call: TRBV12-3/TRBV12-4; d_call: TRBD1; j_call: TRBJ1-1; cdr3_nt: TGTGCCAGCAGTTTTGCAGGGGGGATGAACACTGAAGCTTTCTTT; cdr3_aa: CASSFAGGMNTEAFF
clone_size: .; v_call: TRBV6-5; d_call: .; j_call: TRBJ1-1; cdr3_nt: TGTGCCAGCAGCGCGATACCCGCTGAAGCTTTCTTT; cdr3_aa: CASSAIPAEAFF
clone_size: few; v_call: TRBV12-3/TRBV12-4; d_call: TRBD2; j_call: TRBJ2-7; cdr3_nt: TGTGCCAGCAGCCCCGTCGACAGGACTAGCGGGAGATTGCGGTACTTC; cdr3_aa: CASSPVDRTSGRLRYF
clone_size: .; v_call: TRBV27; d_call: .; j_call: TRBJ2-5; cdr3_nt: TGTGCCAGCAGTACACGAACGGCAGAGACCCAGTACTTC; cdr3_aa: CASSTRTAETQYF
clone_size: .; v_call: TRBV10-3; d_call: .; j_call: TRBJ2-5; cdr3_nt: TGTGCCTCCCGGGCTCCCCAAGAGACCCAGTACTTC; cdr3_aa: CASRAPQETQYF
clone_size: many; v_call: TRBV25-1; d_call: .; j_call: TRBJ2-1; cdr3_nt: TGTGCCAGCAGTGAAGGGGGCCATGAGCAGTTCTTC; cdr3_aa: CASSEGGHEQFF
clone_size: .; v_call: TRBV12-3/TRBV12-4; d_call: .; j_call: TRBJ2-1; cdr3_nt: TGTGCCAGCACCCAGGCTCCGACCTCCTACAATGAGCAGTTCTTC; cdr3_aa: CASTQAPTSYNEQFF
clone_size: .; v_call: TRBV3-1; d_call: .; j_call: TRBJ1-1; cdr3_nt: TGTGCCAGCAGCCAATCGGTCGGCCAGGGCACTGAAGCTTTCTTT; cdr3_aa: CASSQSVGQGTEAFF
clone_size: .; v_call: TRBV3-1; d_call: .; j_call: TRBJ2-7; cdr3_nt: TGTGCCAGCAGCCACTACGGCTCCTACGAGCAGTACTTC; cdr3_aa: CASSHYGSYEQYF
clone_size: few; v_call: TRBV24-1; d_call: .; j_call: TRBJ2-7; cdr3_nt: TGTGCCACCAGTGTCCCCCCGGGGACCGTAAACTACGAGCAGTACTTC; cdr3_aa: CATSVPPGTVNYEQYF
clone_size: many; v_call: TRBV14; d_call: .; j_call: TRBJ2-3; cdr3_nt: TGTGCCAGCAGCCAAGTGTCCTTTCGGGGACGCCGCACAGATACGCAGTATTTT; cdr3_aa: CASSQVSFRGRRTDTQYF
clone_size: few; v_call: TRBV5-5; d_call: TRBD2; j_call: TRBJ2-5; cdr3_nt: TGTGCCAGCAGCCGAGGACTAGCGGGAGGCCCCCAGCAAGAGACCCAGTACTTC; cdr3_aa: CASSRGLAGGPQQETQYF
clone_size: .; v_call: TRBV18; d_call: .; j_call: TRBJ1-1; cdr3_nt: TGTGCCAGCTCTCGAACTGGGACAAGGAACACTGAAGCTTTCTTT; cdr3_aa: CASSRTGTRNTEAFF
clone_size: .; v_call: TRBV2; d_call: .; j_call: TRBJ2-7; cdr3_nt: TGTGCCAGCAGTGAAAAAACTCCTAGTGTCTACGAGCAGTACTTC; cdr3_aa: CASSEKTPSVYEQYF
clone_size: .; v_call: TRBV15; d_call: TRBD2; j_call: TRBJ2-7; cdr3_nt: TGTGCCACCAGCAGAGATCTGGGAGGGCCCTCCTACGAGCAGTACTTC; cdr3_aa: CATSRDLGGPSYEQYF
clone_size: many; v_call: TRBV7-3; d_call: TRBD2; j_call: TRBJ2-3; cdr3_nt: TGTGCCAGCAGCCCCCGGGGGACTAGACCTACAGATACGCAGTATTTT; cdr3_aa: CASSPRGTRPTDTQYF
clone_size: few; v_call: TRBV7-2; d_call: TRBD2; j_call: TRBJ2-7; cdr3_nt: TGTGCCAGCAGCTCACTAGCGGGCCTTACCGGTAGATCCTACGAGCAGTACTTC; cdr3_aa: CASSSLAGLTGRSYEQYF
clone_size: .; v_call: TRBV25-1; d_call: TRBD2; j_call: TRBJ2-7; cdr3_nt: TGTGCCAGCAAAGTAAGCGGGGGGGTCGAGCAGTACTTC; cdr3_aa: CASKVSGGVEQYF
clone_size: .; v_call: TRBV20-1; d_call: .; j_call: TRBJ1-5; cdr3_nt: TGCAGTGCTAGTCGGGCCAGCACAGATACGCAGCATTTT; cdr3_aa: CSASRASTDTQHF
clone_size: .; v_call: TRBV20-1; d_call: TRBD1; j_call: TRBJ1-2; cdr3_nt: TGCAGTGCTAGCTCGAGAGGGGGCAGTCTTTCTGGCGGCTACACCTTC; cdr3_aa: CSASSRGGSLSGGYTF
clone_size: .; v_call: TRBV4-1; d_call: TRBD1; j_call: TRBJ2-1; cdr3_nt: TGCGCCAGCAGCCAAGACGTTCCGGGACAGGGACACTACAATGAGCAGTTCTTC; cdr3_aa: CASSQDVPGQGHYNEQFF
clone_size: .; v_call: TRBV20-1; d_call: .; j_call: TRBJ2-7; cdr3_nt: TGCAGTGCCACCAAAGACTACGAGCAGCACTTC; cdr3_aa: CSATKDYEQHF
clone_size: few; v_call: TRBV5-1; d_call: .; j_call: TRBJ2-2; cdr3_nt: TGCGCCAGCAGCTCGGGACCCCAGGGAGCAAACACCGGGGAGCTGTTTTTT; cdr3_aa: CASSSGPQGANTGELFF
clone_size: .; v_call: TRBV4-1; d_call: .; j_call: TRBJ2-5; cdr3_nt: TGCGCCAGCAGCCAAACGGTAGTCGGCTACCAAGAGACCCAGTACTTC; cdr3_aa: CASSQTVVGYQETQYF
clone_size: .; v_call: TRBV28; d_call: TRBD1; j_call: TRBJ2-7; cdr3_nt: TGTGCCAGCATGGGACAGGGACGAGGCGAGCAGTACTTC; cdr3_aa: CASMGQGRGEQYF
clone_size: .; v_call: TRBV20-1; d_call: TRBD2; j_call: TRBJ2-1; cdr3_nt: TGCAGTGCTAGAGATTCCGGAGCGGGACTCTACAATGAGCAGTTCTTC; cdr3_aa: CSARDSGAGLYNEQFF
clone_size: .; v_call: TRBV20-1; d_call: TRBD2; j_call: TRBJ2-3; cdr3_nt: TGCAGTGCTGATCACGGGACTAGCGGGATGAAGCTCACAGATACGCGGTATTTT; cdr3_aa: CSADHGTSGMKLTDTRYF
clone_size: .; v_call: TRBV10-3; d_call: .; j_call: TRBJ2-7; cdr3_nt: TGTGCCATCAGTGCCGGGGGGCAGGGATCCTACGAGCAGTACTTC; cdr3_aa: CAISAGGQGSYEQYF
clone_size: few; v_call: TRBV10-3; d_call: .; j_call: TRBJ1-2; cdr3_nt: TGTGCCATCAGTGAGGACAAGCAAGGCTACACCTTC; cdr3_aa: CAISEDKQGYTF
clone_size: .; v_call: TRBV9; d_call: .; j_call: TRBJ1-6; cdr3_nt: TGTGCCAGCAGCGTATCTGAACGAAATTCACCCCTCCACTTT; cdr3_aa: CASSVSERNSPLHF
clone_size: few; v_call: TRBV3-1; d_call: .; j_call: TRBJ1-3; cdr3_nt: TGTGCCAGCAGCCACGACACGACGTCGCTCTCTGGAAACACCATATATTTT; cdr3_aa: CASSHDTTSLSGNTIYF
clone_size: many; v_call: TRBV7-6; d_call: TRBD2; j_call: TRBJ2-1; cdr3_nt: TGTGCCAGCAGCCCTCTAGCGGGAAGCAATGAGCAGTTCTTC; cdr3_aa: CASSPLAGSNEQFF